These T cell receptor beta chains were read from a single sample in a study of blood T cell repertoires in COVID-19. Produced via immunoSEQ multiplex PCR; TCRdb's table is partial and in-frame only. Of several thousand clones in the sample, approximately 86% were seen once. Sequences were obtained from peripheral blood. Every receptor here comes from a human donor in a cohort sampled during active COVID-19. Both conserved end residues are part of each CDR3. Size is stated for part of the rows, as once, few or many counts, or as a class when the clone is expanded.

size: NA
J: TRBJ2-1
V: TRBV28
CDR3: CATTWVGDNFSDEQFF

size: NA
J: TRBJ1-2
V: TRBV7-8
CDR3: CASSEFGQEIRNYGYTF

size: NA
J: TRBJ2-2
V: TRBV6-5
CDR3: CAIGEDTGELFF

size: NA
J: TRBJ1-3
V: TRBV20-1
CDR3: CSASSGVGNTIYF

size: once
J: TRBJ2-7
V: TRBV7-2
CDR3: CASSPRTGQGEQYF

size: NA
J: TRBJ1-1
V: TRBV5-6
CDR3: CASSYEPGNTEAFF

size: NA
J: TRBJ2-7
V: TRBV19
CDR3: CASSTGGMAYEQYF

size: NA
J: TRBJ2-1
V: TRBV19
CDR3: CASSGSSGREYNEQFF

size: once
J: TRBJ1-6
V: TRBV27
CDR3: CAAKEGFTYNSPLHF

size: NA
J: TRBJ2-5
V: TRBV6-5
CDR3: CASSSGQGPWQTQYF

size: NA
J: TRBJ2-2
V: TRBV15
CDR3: CATSRDRRGGAGELFF

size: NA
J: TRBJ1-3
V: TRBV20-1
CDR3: CSASNQGAIGNTIYF

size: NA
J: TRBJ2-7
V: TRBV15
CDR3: CATSRDRDYEQYF

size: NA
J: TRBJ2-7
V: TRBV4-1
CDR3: CASSQDAGQGTYEQYF

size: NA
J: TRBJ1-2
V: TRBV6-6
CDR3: CASKAANYGYTF

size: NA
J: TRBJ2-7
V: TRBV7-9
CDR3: CASSPGTGGNEQYF

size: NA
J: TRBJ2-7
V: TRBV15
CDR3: CATSRYPQGLAGAPTYEQYF

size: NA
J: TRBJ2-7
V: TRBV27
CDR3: CASSFWPSGSYEQYF

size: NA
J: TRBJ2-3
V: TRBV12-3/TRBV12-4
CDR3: CASSFSGDTQYF

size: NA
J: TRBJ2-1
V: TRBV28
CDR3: CASSLRLSSYNEQFF

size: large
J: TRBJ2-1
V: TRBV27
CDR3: CASSLVAGGGNEQFF

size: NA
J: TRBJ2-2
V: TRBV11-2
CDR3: CATPRSLASGTGELFF

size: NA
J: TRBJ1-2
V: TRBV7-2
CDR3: CASSLRAGSSRGYTF

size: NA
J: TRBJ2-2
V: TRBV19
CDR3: CASSIELAGANTGELFF

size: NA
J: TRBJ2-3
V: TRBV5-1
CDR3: CASSLGTSGATDTQYF

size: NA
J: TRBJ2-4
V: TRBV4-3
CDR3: CASSQGTGRGNIQYF

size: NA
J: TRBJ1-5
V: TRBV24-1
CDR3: CATSGEGGTGGDQPQHF

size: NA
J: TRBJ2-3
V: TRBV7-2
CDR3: CASSLAQHSGRARLSMDTQYF

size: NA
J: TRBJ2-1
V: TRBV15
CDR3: CATSRDLAASSYNEQFF

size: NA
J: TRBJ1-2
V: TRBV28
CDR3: CASSPRQVSSSGYTF

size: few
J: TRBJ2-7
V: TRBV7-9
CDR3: CASSLTSGVSYEQYF

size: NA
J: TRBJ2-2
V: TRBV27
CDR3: CASSDRDTGELFF

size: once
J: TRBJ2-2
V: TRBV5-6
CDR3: CASRLTTGGNTGELFF

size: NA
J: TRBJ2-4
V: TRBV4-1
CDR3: CASSSGTSIQYF

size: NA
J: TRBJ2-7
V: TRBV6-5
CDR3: CASREGLAVSYEQYF

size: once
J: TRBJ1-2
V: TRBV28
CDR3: CASSSLRQPNYGYTF

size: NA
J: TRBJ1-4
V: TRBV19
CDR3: CASSIPHWVGYEKLFF

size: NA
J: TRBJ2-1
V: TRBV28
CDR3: CASGPTAGLLYNEQFF

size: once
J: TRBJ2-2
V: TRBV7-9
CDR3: CASSHLPGPNTGELFF

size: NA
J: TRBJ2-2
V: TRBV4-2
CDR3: CASSHPGQGFTGELFF